What follows are 11 T cell receptor beta chains derived from one specimen sequenced in a study of T cells in tuberculosis. The method was immunoSEQ multiplex PCR; TCRdb's version includes in-frame clones alone and lacks a portion of them. The sample records over 25,000 clones, 90% being singletons. Material for sequencing was PBMCs. These TCRs come from a donor aged 10-29 years with latent tuberculosis or without tuberculosis infection.

The chain employs TRBV7-9 and TRBJ2-3; TRBD2 might be the D (5 bases). Germline CDR1 is SEHNR and CDR2 is FQNEAQ (reference sequence). Trimming removed 5 bases from V and 2 bases from J, with 17 bases in between. This CDR3 contains 16 residues. The CDR3 DNA is TGTGCCAGCAGCCCGGCTAGCAAGTGGGACACAGATACGCAGTATTTT. Residues: CASSPASKWDTDTQYF.

This clone was seen only once. V usage is TRBV5-1 and J usage is TRBJ1-2; 8 nucleotides line up with TRBD1. This CDR3 is built from 20 residues. Germline V gene data show CDR1 as SGHRS and CDR2 as YFSETQ. The ends lost 0 bases at V and 1 base at J; junction bases unmatched: 17. This chain's CDR3 is CASSLAASGQGSMYNYGYTF. The DNA for the CDR3 is TGCGCCAGCAGCTTGGCCGCGTCCGGACAGGGTTCAATGTATAACTATGGCTACACCTTC.

This clone was recorded once. The chain recombines TRBV25-1 with TRBJ2-3, with TRBD2 as a possible D gene (5 bases). The CDR3 spans 16 residues. The germline V gene encodes CDR1 MGHDK and CDR2 SYGVNS. Deletions cut 5 bases from V and 3 bases from J, with 18 bases between. CDR3 residues: CASSRQTRGRTDTQYF. In nucleotides, the CDR3 is TGTGCCAGCAGTAGGCAGACCCGGGGAAGGACAGATACGCAGTATTTT.

The chain combines TRBV5-1 with TRBJ1-1; 7 bases line up with TRBD1. The germline gives CDR1 SGHRS, CDR2 YFSETQ. The CDR3 covers 13 residues. V lost 4 bases to trimming and J lost 5 bases; unmatched junction nucleotides: 5. In nucleotides, the CDR3 is TGCGCCAGCAGCCCAGGGGGGCCAACTGAAGCTTTCTTT. As protein: CASSPGGPTEAFF. Full variable domain (remainder filled in from reference TRBV5-1 and TRBJ1-1): KAGVTQTPRYLIKTRGQQVTLSCSPISGHRSVSWYQQTPGQGLQFLFEYFSETQRNKGNFPGRFSGRQFSNSRSEMNVSTLELGDSALYLCASSPGGPTEAFFGQGTRLTVV.

This rearrangement joins TRBV28 to TRBJ1-2; 7 nucleotides line up with TRBD1. Germline loops: CDR1 MDHEN, CDR2 SYDVKM. V trimming: 6 bases; J trimming: 8 bases; junction bases outside the gene matches: 9. The CDR3 is made up of 13 amino acids. For the CDR3, the DNA is TGTGCCAGCAGACTTGGGACAGCAAACGGCTACACCTTC. It encodes CASRLGTANGYTF.

The J gene is TRBJ1-2, the V gene TRBV29-1, with D uncertain. Trimming took 3 bases from V and 4 from J, leaving 6 bases between them. The V gene's germline CDR1 is SQVTM and CDR2 ANQGSEA. This CDR3 contains 11 residues. The CDR3 DNA reads TGCAGCGTTGACGCGGTCTATGGCTACACCTTC. Translation: CSVDAVYGYTF.

The rearrangement links TRBV5-1 to TRBJ1-2, with D possibly matching TRBD1 (6 bases). CDR1 SGHRS and CDR2 YFSETQ come from the germline V gene. There are 13 residues in the CDR3. The ends were cut back, 7 bases at V and 6 bases at J, with 16 bases in the middle. This CDR3 reads CASGSGGAHGYTF. The CDR3 region has the DNA TGCGCCAGCGGGTCGGGGGGGGCGCATGGCTACACCTTC.

The rearrangement uses TRBV6-1 and TRBJ2-3; 10 bases are a match to TRBD2. Unmatched junction bases numbered 6, after V lost 2 bases and J lost 4 bases. CDR1 is MNHNS and CDR2 is SASEGT in the germline V gene. This CDR3 spans 16 amino acids. This CDR3 is CASSEISGGAPDTQYF. In nucleotides, the CDR3 is TGTGCCAGCAGTGAAATCAGCGGGGGGGCCCCAGATACGCAGTATTTT.

CDR3 sequence: CASSLARDKPSEAFF. Written as DNA, the CDR3 is TGTGCCAGCAGCTTAGCTCGCGATAAGCCCTCTGAAGCTTTCTTT. The gene calls are TRBV7-6 and TRBJ1-1, with no clear D. There are 15 residues in the CDR3. Germline CDR1 and CDR2: SGHVS and FNYEAQ. V dropped 0 bases and J dropped 6 bases, with 14 bases sitting between them.

The table lists this clone with a count of one. The gene calls are TRBV2 and TRBJ2-1; 8 bases match TRBD2. Germline values: CDR1 SNHLY, CDR2 FYNNEI. The CDR3 is made up of 13 amino acids. With V trimmed by 10 bases and J by 1 base, 3 bases remained unmatched. CDR3 DNA sequence: TGTGCCACCCAGCGGGGGTCCTACAATGAGCAGTTCTTC. Translating it yields CATQRGSYNEQFF.

The sample holds one count of this clone. The chain recombines TRBV5-4 with TRBJ1-1; D not certain. V lost 2 bases and J 3 bases, leaving 8 bases between the germline ends. Germline CDR1 reads SGHNT; CDR2 reads YYREEE (reference sequence). CDR3 length: 13 amino acids. The CDR3 is CASSFTGDTEAFF. The CDR3 DNA reads TGTGCCAGCAGCTTCACCGGGGACACTGAAGCTTTCTTT.